These 30 T cell receptor beta chains were sequenced from one sample in a study of naive and memory T cell subsets. Ligated cDNA underwent four rounds of PCR with nested alpha and beta constant region primers and SP2. One entry per CDR3 protein, called by TCRdb with MiXCR from the 5' RACE reads. The data show approximately 32,000 distinct CDR3 sequences, roughly 17% seen once. An oligonucleotide containing a UMI was ligated to the 3' end of TCR cDNA. The receptors were gathered from a female donor in good health.

This sequence joins TRBV19 and TRBJ2-3; D ambiguous. In germline, CDR1 is LNHDA, CDR2 SQIVND (reference sequence). The CDR3 runs to 14 residues. The ends were cut back, 3 bases at V and 1 base at J, with 8 bases in the middle. The CDR3 sequence: CASSIRQGTDTQYF. The CDR3 region has the DNA TGTGCCAGTAGTATTAGGCAGGGCACAGATACGCAGTATTTT. Filled out from reference TRBV19 and TRBJ2-3, the complete variable domain reads DGGITQSPKYLFRKEGQNVTLSCEQNLNHDAMYWYRQDPGQGLRLIYYSQIVNDFQKGDIAEGYSVSREKKESFPLTVTSAQKNPTAFYLCASSIRQGTDTQYFGPGTRLTVL.

The chain recombines TRBV20-1 with TRBJ1-6, with 7 positions matching TRBD1. The J segment lost 0 bases and the V segment lost 3 bases, leaving 11 bases of the junction unmatched. From germline, CDR1 is DFQATT and CDR2 SNEGSKA (reference sequence). This CDR3 spans 18 amino acids. The DNA for the CDR3 is TGCAGTGCTAGCTTTGGCGGAGGGGGCAGCTCCTATAATTCACCCCTCCACTTT. It encodes CSASFGGGGSSYNSPLHF.

This clonotype occurred a few times. The chain links TRBV5-1 to TRBJ1-6; D remains unclear. This CDR3 spans 13 amino acids. The germline V and J ends were trimmed by 2 bases and 10 bases, with 10 bases remaining between them. The germline V gene encodes CDR1 SGHRS and CDR2 YFSETQ. CDR3 nucleotide sequence: TGCGCCAGCAGCTTAGAGGAATGGTCACCCCTCCACTTT. Amino acids: CASSLEEWSPLHF.

The chain has TRBV4-2 and TRBJ2-7; no clear D. Germline CDR1 reads LGHNA; CDR2 reads YNFKEQ. The CDR3 length is 13 residues. The germline V and J ends were trimmed by 4 bases and 7 bases, with 14 bases remaining between them. CDR3 bases: TGTGCCAGCAGCCCGACGCCAGGCCGGGAGCAGTACTTC. Translating it yields CASSPTPGREQYF.

This clonotype has only a few counts. The chain employs TRBV20-1 and TRBJ1-6, with 10 bases aligning to TRBD1. Germline V lookup: CDR1 DFQATT, CDR2 SNEGSKA (reference sequence). The CDR3 runs 12 residues. V shed 5 bases, J shed 10 bases, and the junction held 2 bases outside the gene matches. CDR3: CSAWDRGSPLHF. The CDR3 region has the DNA TGCAGTGCTTGGGACAGGGGATCACCCCTCCACTTT.

This chain joins TRBV29-1 and TRBJ2-2, with a weak D call TRBD1 (5 bases). Germline CDR1 and CDR2: SQVTM and ANQGSEA. Trimming pared 5 bases from V and 0 bases from J, leaving 16 bases between. The CDR3 is 16 residues long. Here the CDR3 reads CSVPPSGHSNTGELFF. CDR3 in DNA: TGCAGCGTTCCCCCCTCCGGACATTCGAACACCGGGGAGCTGTTTTTT.

This clonotype showed up just a few times. V and J are TRBV7-6 and TRBJ2-7, with D possibly being TRBD2 (6 bases). Germline V gene lookup returns CDR1 SGHVS and CDR2 FNYEAQ. Trimming pared 1 base from V and 7 bases from J, leaving 14 bases between. This CDR3 region has 14 residues. DNA of the CDR3: TGTGCCAGCAGCTTAGATTGGCAGGGAGGTGAGCAGTACTTC. Amino acid sequence: CASSLDWQGGEQYF.

Judged by abundance, this clonotype is medium-sized. This chain joins TRBV10-2 and TRBJ2-3; D perhaps matches TRBD1 (6 bases). From germline, CDR1 is WSHSY and CDR2 SAAADI. This CDR3 is built from 15 residues. V dropped 2 bases and J dropped 1 base, with 10 bases sitting between them. The CDR3 DNA is TGCGCCAGCAGTGAGGGGGGCCCGGGCACAGATACGCAGTATTTT. This encodes CASSEGGPGTDTQYF.

This clonotype was observed a handful of times. The chain recombines TRBV6-1 with TRBJ2-1, with TRBD2 matching over 9 bases. This CDR3 spans 14 amino acids. V was pared by 4 bases and J by 15 bases, with 13 bases of the junction left unmatched. Germline V gene data show CDR1 as MNHNS and CDR2 as SASEGT. CDR3 sequence reads: CASSGSSGGGVGFF. In DNA, the CDR3 is TGTGCCAGCAGTGGTAGTAGCGGGGGAGGTGTCGGGTTCTTC.

The gene calls are TRBV12-3 or TRBV12-4 and TRBJ2-2; 7 nucleotides align to TRBD1. The J segment lost 0 bases and the V segment lost 10 bases, leaving 5 bases of the junction unmatched. CDR3 length equals 14 residues. CDR3 sequence (DNA): TGTGCCACCAGACAGGGTTCGAACACCGGGGAGCTGTTTTTT. As protein: CATRQGSNTGELFF.

In its sample, this clonotype was seen many times. The genes are TRBV15 and TRBJ2-1; perhaps TRBD1 as D (5 bases). Germline V CDR1 and CDR2: LNHNV, YYDKDF (reference sequence). Trimming left V 1 base short and J 4 bases short, with 8 bases between. This CDR3 region has 14 residues. CDR3 sequence reads: CATSRGAGYNEQFF. CDR3 DNA sequence: TGTGCCACCAGCAGAGGGGCAGGGTACAATGAGCAGTTCTTC.

This clonotype turned up a few times. The chain recombines TRBV7-2 with TRBJ2-2; D unresolved. Germline loops: CDR1 SGHTA, CDR2 FQGNSA. The V end lost 5 bases, the J end lost 3 bases, and 7 bases lay between the germline ends. There are 13 residues in the CDR3. CDR3 in DNA: TGTGCCAGCAGCCAAATCGACACCGGGGAGCTGTTTTTT. It translates to CASSQIDTGELFF.

This clonotype was observed a handful of times. The chain has TRBV7-9 and TRBJ1-2; possible D gene TRBD1, 5 bases. CDR1 and CDR2 (germline): SEHNR, FQNEAQ (reference sequence). Trimming pared 8 bases from V and 4 bases from J, leaving 11 bases between. The CDR3 covers 12 residues. Here the CDR3 DNA reads TGTGCCAGCCGCCGGGACGTCTATGGCTACACCTTC. As protein: CASRRDVYGYTF.

This clonotype was recorded many times. The chain joins TRBV5-5 to TRBJ2-2; the D is unclear. Per germline, CDR1 SGHKS and CDR2 YYEKEE (reference sequence). The CDR3 sequence is 15 residues long. V dropped 4 bases and J dropped 2 bases, with 12 bases sitting between them. The CDR3 nucleotides are TGTGCCAGCAGCCAGGAAATACTAAACACCGGGGAGCTGTTTTTT. It codes for CASSQEILNTGELFF.

This clonotype was seen ten or more times. V is TRBV20-1 and J is TRBJ2-4; 11 bases fit TRBD2. The CDR3 totals 18 residues. Germline loops: CDR1 DFQATT, CDR2 SNEGSKA (reference sequence). J gave up 5 bases and V 3 bases, and 15 bases lay outside the gene matches. The CDR3: CSARKLAGGGGSQNIQYF. The CDR3 DNA is TGCAGTGCTAGGAAGCTAGCGGGGGGTGGGGGTTCCCAAAACATTCAGTACTTC.

This clonotype appeared many times. This rearrangement joins TRBV27 to TRBJ2-7; 9 bases agree with TRBD2. This CDR3 spans 17 amino acids. The V gene's germline CDR1 is MNHEY and CDR2 SMNVEV (reference sequence). V lost 8 bases to trimming and J lost 0 bases; unmatched junction nucleotides: 14. This chain's CDR3 is CASRSSTSGLTSYEQYF. The CDR3 DNA sequence: TGTGCCAGCCGATCTTCGACTAGCGGACTTACCTCCTACGAGCAGTACTTC.

This clonotype occurred many times. The chain carries TRBV20-1 and TRBJ1-6, with 9 positions matching TRBD1. The CDR3 runs 15 residues. V shed 6 bases and J 8 bases; nucleotides not matched to a gene: 11. Per the germline V gene, CDR1 is DFQATT and CDR2 is SNEGSKA (reference sequence). The CDR3 loop is CSATGQGFVDSPLHF. DNA of the CDR3: TGCAGTGCCACGGGACAGGGATTCGTGGATTCACCCCTCCACTTT.

This clonotype was detected many times. The chain combines TRBV6-5 with TRBJ2-3, with TRBD2 matching over 14 bases. The CDR3 totals 17 residues. Unmatched junction bases numbered 3, after V lost 0 bases and J lost 4 bases. Germline CDR1 is MNHEY and CDR2 is SVGAGI. In nucleotides, the CDR3 is TGTGCCAGCAGTTACTCCCGACTAGCGGGGGGGCCAGATACGCAGTATTTT. It encodes CASSYSRLAGGPDTQYF.

The chain couples TRBV7-8 to TRBJ1-2, with 7 bases aligning to TRBD1. The CDR3 is 17 residues long. Losses at the gene ends were 1 base for V and 5 bases for J; bases not matched to a gene: 13. Germline CDR1 SGHVS, CDR2 FQNEAQ. The CDR3 DNA reads TGTGCCAGCAGCTTAGGACAGGGTCCCCGAGTACCATATGGCTACACCTTC. Protein sequence: CASSLGQGPRVPYGYTF.

This clonotype was seen many times. The chain has TRBV7-9 and TRBJ1-1; a weak D match, TRBD1 (6 bases). This CDR3 is built from 11 residues. CDR1 is SEHNR and CDR2 is FQNEAQ in the germline V gene (reference sequence). Trimming shortened V by 8 bases and J by 7 bases, and 11 bases separated the two germline ends. CDR3: CASGGQHEAFF. The DNA of the CDR3 is TGTGCCAGCGGGGGGCAACATGAAGCTTTCTTT.

Concerning this clonotype itself: The CDR3 does not close with the conserved phenylalanine or tryptophan, likely indicating a read error. The DNA is omitted, as the CDR3 cannot be located on it reliably, and the CDR3 follows TCRdb's listing. V is TRBV21-1 and J is TRBJ2-3; TRBD1, as called in the table, went unchecked against the DNA. TRBV21-1 is a pseudogene. 15 amino acids form the CDR3, both terminal residues included. The CDR3 loop is CASTVQGAHSDTQYS.

The gene calls are TRBV7-2 and TRBJ2-7, with 7 positions matching TRBD2. The CDR3 contains 15 residues. Germline CDR1 SGHTA, CDR2 FQGNSA. After removal of 5 bases from V and 2 bases from J, the junction contained 9 bases not matched to a gene. Here the CDR3 DNA reads TGTGCCAGCAGCCAAACGGGACTACCTGCCTACGAGCAGTACTTC. Translating it yields CASSQTGLPAYEQYF.

The V gene is TRBV5-1, the J gene TRBJ1-2; D gene ambiguous. The CDR3 is made up of 13 amino acids. V lost 6 bases and J lost 0, with 9 bases in between. CDR1 is SGHRS and CDR2 is YFSETQ in the germline V gene. The CDR3 DNA is TGCGCCAGCAAGTACAGCCCTAACTATGGCTACACCTTC. It translates to CASKYSPNYGYTF.

This clonotype was found a few times. The chain uses TRBV11-2 and TRBJ2-3, with D unresolved. The CDR3 sequence is 12 residues long. Germline CDR1 SGHAT, CDR2 FQNNGV. The ends were cut back, 4 bases at V and 8 bases at J, with 10 bases in the middle. The chain's CDR3 is CASSSEVFTQYF. The CDR3 DNA sequence: TGTGCCAGCAGCTCCGAGGTGTTTACGCAGTATTTT.

This chain uses TRBV10-2 with TRBJ1-1, with D unresolved. Germline V gives CDR1 WSHSY, CDR2 SAAADI. CDR3 length equals 14 residues. The V gene lost 6 bases and the J gene lost 1 base, with 12 bases spanning the gap. The DNA for the CDR3 is TGCGCCAGCAGCCTAGTCGGGGAGAACACTGAAGCTTTCTTT. It encodes CASSLVGENTEAFF.

V gene TRBV20-1 combines with J gene TRBJ1-2; 8 bases line up with TRBD1. This CDR3 contains 12 residues. V dropped 4 bases and J dropped 7; count of bases not matched to a gene: 5. The germline V gene encodes CDR1 DFQATT and CDR2 SNEGSKA (reference sequence). The CDR3 nucleotides read TGCAGTGCTACCGACAGGGGCTCTGGCTACACCTTC. It yields the protein CSATDRGSGYTF.

The chain carries TRBV6-2 or TRBV6-3 and TRBJ1-2; 9 bases agree with TRBD1. The CDR3 sequence is 12 residues long. With 7 bases clipped from V and 5 bases from J, the junction kept 2 bases outside the gene matches. Germline V gene sequence: CDR1 MNHEY, CDR2 SVGEGT. CDR3: CASTGTGYGYTF. The CDR3 DNA follows: TGTGCCAGCACCGGGACAGGGTATGGCTACACCTTC.

This clonotype appeared many times. The chain recombines TRBV5-1 with TRBJ2-3, with D perhaps matching TRBD1 (5 bases). Trimming removed 4 bases at V and 3 bases at J, with 15 bases between. CDR1 SGHRS and CDR2 YFSETQ come from the germline V gene. The CDR3 is 15 residues long. The CDR3 DNA follows: TGCGCCAGCAGCCCCTCGACAGCCAGAACAGATACGCAGTATTTT. Its translation: CASSPSTARTDTQYF.

This clonotype has at least ten counts. V and J are TRBV6-5 and TRBJ2-5; the match to TRBD2 covers 12 bases. CDR1 is MNHEY and CDR2 is SVGAGI in the germline V gene. V lost 2 bases, J lost 2 bases, and 0 bases stayed unmatched. This CDR3 has 15 amino acids. CDR3 coding DNA: TGTGCCAGCAGTTACGGACTAGCGGGGCAAGAGACCCAGTACTTC. This codes for CASSYGLAGQETQYF.

This clonotype was seen ten or more times. This chain links TRBV6-5 with TRBJ2-1; either TRBD1 or TRBD2 may fit D (5 bases each). From germline, CDR1 is MNHEY and CDR2 SVGAGI. CDR3 length: 14 amino acids. V was trimmed by 2 bases and J by 9 bases, leaving 14 bases between them. CDR3 residues: CASSYGDGIGEQFF. Here the CDR3 DNA reads TGTGCCAGCAGTTACGGGGACGGGATCGGTGAGCAGTTCTTC.